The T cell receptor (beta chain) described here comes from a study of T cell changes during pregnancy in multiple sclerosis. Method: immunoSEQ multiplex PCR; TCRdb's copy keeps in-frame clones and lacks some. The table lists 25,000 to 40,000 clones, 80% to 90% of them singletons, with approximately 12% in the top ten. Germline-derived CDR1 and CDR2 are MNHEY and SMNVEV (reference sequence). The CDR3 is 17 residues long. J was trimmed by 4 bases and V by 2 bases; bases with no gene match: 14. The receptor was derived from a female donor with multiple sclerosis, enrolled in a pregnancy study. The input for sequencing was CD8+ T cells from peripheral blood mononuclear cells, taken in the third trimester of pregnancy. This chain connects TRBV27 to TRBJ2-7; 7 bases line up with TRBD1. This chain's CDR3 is CASSLTSVGQNLYEQYF. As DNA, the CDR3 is TGTGCCAGCAGTTTAACCTCGGTGGGACAGAACTTATACGAGCAGTACTTC.